These 28 T cell receptor beta chains were sequenced from one sample in a study of T cells in Graves' hyperthyroidism and ophthalmopathy. Amplified regions were TCR beta CDR3 sequences from RNA transcripts. When the TCR CDR3 underwent first-round RT-PCR, the HTBI primer set was used. Via MiXCR, TCRdb re-called the multiplex PCR reads, giving one row per CDR3 protein. The sample lists roughly 710,000 distinct CDR3 sequences; 30% to 40% were seen once. The sequencing input was blood. The receptor set was obtained from a middle-aged woman with Graves' hyperthyroidism.

There are a few counts of this clonotype. At one of its ends the junction is not consistent with the germline gene, which may arise from a read error. V and J are TRBV7-2 and TRBJ1-1, with 7 bases matching TRBD1. Germline CDR1 reads SGHTA; CDR2 reads FQGNSA. The CDR3 loop spans 15 amino acids. The CDR3 nucleotides are TGCGCCAGCAGCCAGGGGGACCGAAAGAACACTGAAGCTTTCTTT. Its protein product is CASSQGDRKNTEAFF.

This clonotype was counted ten times or more. The V call is TRBV29-1, the J call TRBJ1-1, with D possibly matching TRBD1 (5 bases). The CDR3 is 12 residues long. Trimming took 0 bases from V and 4 from J, leaving 6 bases between them. From germline, CDR1 is SQVTM and CDR2 ANQGSEA. The CDR3 DNA reads as TGCAGCGTTGAAGACCAGGGCACTGAAGCTTTCTTT. Its translation: CSVEDQGTEAFF.

This clonotype was counted at least ten times. J is TRBJ1-5 and V is TRBV12-3 or TRBV12-4, with TRBD1 as a possible D gene (5 bases). The CDR3 has 14 amino acids. Trimming removed 5 bases at V and 5 bases at J, with 13 bases between. This chain's CDR3 is CASSHQGGHQPQHF. CDR3 bases: TGTGCCAGCAGTCACCAGGGTGGGCATCAGCCCCAGCATTTT.

This clonotype was seen ten or more times. The chain couples TRBV7-2 to TRBJ2-2; 9 nucleotides agree with TRBD1. The CDR3 spans 14 residues. Germline-derived CDR1 and CDR2 are SGHTA and FQGNSA. The trim removed 4 bases at V and 7 bases at J, leaving 4 bases unmatched. CDR3 coding DNA: TGTGCCAGCAGCTCACAGGGGGCTGGCGGGGAGCTGTTTTTT. This gives the protein CASSSQGAGGELFF.

This chain joins TRBV4-3 and TRBJ1-1, with TRBD1 identical over 8 bases. Germline CDR1 and CDR2: LGHNA and YSLEER. The CDR3 loop spans 15 amino acids. V was pared by 0 bases and J by 6 bases, with 6 bases of the junction left unmatched. DNA for the CDR3: TGCGCCAGCAGCCAAGAAGGTTACAGGGGGGCTGAAGCTTTCTTT. This sequence encodes CASSQEGYRGAEAFF.

This clonotype was seen ten or more times. The chain has TRBV5-5 and TRBJ1-5, with D tentatively TRBD1 (5 bases). The V and J ends lost 1 base and 5 bases respectively, with 13 bases between them. The CDR3 totals 15 residues. Germline V gene lookup returns CDR1 SGHKS and CDR2 YYEKEE (reference sequence). The CDR3 reads CASSLTGWGDQPQHF. The CDR3 coding sequence is TGTGCCAGCAGCTTGACCGGGTGGGGGGATCAGCCCCAGCATTTT.

This clonotype was counted ten times or more. The chain carries TRBV20-1 and TRBJ1-2; D is undetermined. Trimming cost V 3 bases and J 0 bases, with 8 bases left between them. Germline V CDR1 and CDR2: DFQATT, SNEGSKA (reference sequence). The CDR3 has 13 amino acids. As DNA, the CDR3 is TGCAGTGCTAGTGACAATCCTAACTATGGCTACACCTTC. This sequence encodes CSASDNPNYGYTF.

This clonotype came up a few times. This chain uses TRBV3-1 with TRBJ1-1; no firm D call. Germline V CDR1 and CDR2: LGHDT, YNNKEL (reference sequence). V lost 1 base to trimming and J lost 5 bases, with 11 bases between them. The CDR3 runs to 14 residues. This CDR3 reads CASSQVLTGTEAFF. The CDR3 coding sequence is TGTGCCAGCAGCCAAGTCCTTACTGGGACTGAAGCTTTCTTT.

Here the CDR3 DNA reads TGTGCCAGCCGAACAGGGGGCGGGACTGAAGCTTTCTTT. Encoded protein: CASRTGGGTEAFF. V usage is TRBV19 and J usage is TRBJ1-1, with TRBD1 matching over 9 bases. The CDR3 covers 13 residues. Germline lookup yields CDR1 LNHDA and CDR2 SQIVND (reference sequence). The trim removed 9 bases at V and 5 bases at J, leaving 7 bases unmatched.

This clonotype was seen just once. At one end the junction does not follow the germline gene, possibly because of a read error. This chain links TRBV19 with TRBJ1-3; TRBD1 aligns across 8 bases. The CDR3 has 16 amino acids. Germline V CDR1 and CDR2: LNHDA, SQIVND (reference sequence). The CDR3 coding sequence is TGTGCCAGTAGTGAATGGACAGGGCCGACTGGAGACACCATATATTTT. Its protein product is CASSEWTGPTGDTIYF.

J is TRBJ1-2 and V is TRBV3-1; 8 bases match TRBD1. CDR1 is LGHDT and CDR2 is YNNKEL in the germline V gene (reference sequence). J was trimmed by 5 bases and V by 2 bases; bases with no gene match: 7. CDR3 length: 15 residues. The CDR3 sequence: CASSQMAGGAYGYTF. The CDR3 DNA follows: TGTGCCAGCAGCCAAATGGCAGGGGGCGCTTATGGCTACACCTTC.

The chain employs TRBV20-1 and TRBJ2-1, with D hard to call. The end of the DNA is better explained by TRBJ2-7, so the J call may be wrong. The germline CDR1 and CDR2 sequences are DFQATT and SNEGSKA (reference sequence). The CDR3 consists of 14 residues. In nucleotides, the CDR3 is TGCAGTGCTAGAGAGATGACTGGCTACAATGAGCAGTACTTC. Residues: CSAREMTGYNEQYF.

As to this clonotype: This may be a read error, as it is one base from a much larger clone. The rearrangement uses TRBV24-1 and TRBJ2-7; D assignment may be TRBD1 or TRBD2 (5 bases each). The germline gives CDR1 KGHDR, CDR2 SFDVKD. The CDR3 consists of 14 residues. For the CDR3, the DNA is TGTGCCAACAGTCAGGGACGGAACTCCTACGAGCAGTACTTC. This gives the protein CANSQGRNSYEQYF.

This clonotype was counted many times. The V gene is TRBV20-1, the J gene TRBJ1-3; D remains ambiguous. The CDR3 contains 14 residues. Between the trimmed V and J ends, which lost 1 base and 0 bases, there was a span of 7 bases. Germline lookup yields CDR1 DFQATT and CDR2 SNEGSKA (reference sequence). CDR3 protein: CSARGIFSGNTIYF. The CDR3 region has the DNA TGCAGTGCTAGAGGGATTTTCTCTGGAAACACCATATATTTT.

The sample holds many counts of this clonotype. The chain recombines TRBV5-4 with TRBJ1-6; D gene uncertain. Looked up from germline, CDR1 is SGHNT and CDR2 is YYREEE (reference sequence). The CDR3 sequence is 15 residues long. The ends were cut back, 0 bases at V and 3 bases at J, with 7 bases in the middle. CDR3 in DNA: TGTGCCAGCAGCTTGGACCTGAACTATAATTCACCCCTCCACTTT. Translating it yields CASSLDLNYNSPLHF.

The rearrangement uses TRBV14 and TRBJ2-7; 9 bases match TRBD2. The germline V gene has CDR1 SGHDN and CDR2 FVKESK. Losses at the gene ends were 5 bases for V and 2 bases for J; bases not matched to a gene: 7. The CDR3 is 15 amino acids. The CDR3, as DNA: TGTGCCAGCAGCAAACATGGCGGGGGGGCCTACGAGCAGTACTTC. This gives the protein CASSKHGGGAYEQYF.

The chain links TRBV14 to TRBJ1-2; D remains ambiguous. The CDR3 consists of 15 residues. V lost 0 bases, J lost 3 bases, and 11 bases lay in between. Germline V gene lookup returns CDR1 SGHDN and CDR2 FVKESK. The chain's CDR3 is CASSQELGLYYGYTF. As DNA, the CDR3 is TGTGCCAGCAGCCAAGAATTGGGCCTTTACTATGGCTACACCTTC.

The gene calls are TRBV6-5 and TRBJ2-6, with D perhaps TRBD1 (6 bases). This CDR3 region has 19 residues. CDR1 is MNHEY and CDR2 is SVGAGI in the germline V gene. The ends were cut back, 4 bases at V and 0 bases at J, with 19 bases in the middle. The CDR3 protein is CASSFTPGQSLSGANVLTF. CDR3 nucleotide sequence: TGTGCCAGCAGTTTCACCCCAGGACAGAGCCTCTCTGGGGCCAACGTCCTGACTTTC.

This clonotype has more than one count but fewer than ten. The V gene is TRBV13, the J gene TRBJ2-2, with 7 bases lining up with TRBD1. Germline V CDR1 and CDR2: PRHDT, FYEKMQ (reference sequence). V was pared by 11 bases and J by 6 bases, with 9 bases of the junction left unmatched. The CDR3 runs to 13 residues. This chain's CDR3 is CALTGKSAGELFF. The DNA for the CDR3 is TGTGCCTTGACAGGGAAGAGCGCCGGGGAGCTGTTTTTT.

This clonotype occurred a few times. The CDR3 loop is CASSLGVGVQETQYF. The CDR3 nucleotides are TGTGCCAGCAGCTTAGGCGTAGGGGTCCAGGAGACCCAGTACTTC. V gene TRBV7-2 combines with J gene TRBJ2-5; TRBD1 might be the D (5 bases). V was clipped by 1 base and J by 5 bases, with 14 bases between them. Germline assignment: CDR1 SGHTA and CDR2 FQGNSA. This CDR3 spans 15 amino acids.

This clonotype was counted at least ten times. Germline and junction disagree at one end, which may indicate a read error. The V call is TRBV2, the J call TRBJ1-3; the D gene is possibly TRBD1 (6 bases). The CDR3 runs 14 residues. Germline values: CDR1 SNHLY, CDR2 FYNNEI. The CDR3 DNA is TGTGCCAGCAGCGAAGGGACATTCGGAAACACCATATATTTT. Its protein product is CASSEGTFGNTIYF.

J is TRBJ1-1 and V is TRBV19, with a tentative D call TRBD1 (6 bases). This CDR3 is built from 16 residues. Germline lookup yields CDR1 LNHDA and CDR2 SQIVND (reference sequence). Trimming took 3 bases from V and 4 from J, leaving 18 bases between them. The CDR3 DNA is TGTGCCAGTAGTATGCGGGGGGCCCGGACCGCCACTGAAGCTTTCTTT. The encoded protein is CASSMRGARTATEAFF.

The sample holds a few counts of this clonotype. This chain joins TRBV2 and TRBJ1-5; tentatively, D is TRBD1 (5 bases). Germline V gene data show CDR1 as SNHLY and CDR2 as FYNNEI. Trimming cost V 5 bases and J 0 bases, with 17 bases left between them. The CDR3 length is 17 residues. CDR3 sequence (DNA): TGTGCCAGCAGTTATCGAGGGGTTGGATATAGCAATCAGCCCCAGCATTTT. Translated: CASSYRGVGYSNQPQHF.

V gene TRBV15 combines with J gene TRBJ1-2; a possible D gene is TRBD1 (6 bases). The CDR3 contains 12 residues. Germline V lookup: CDR1 LNHNV, CDR2 YYDKDF (reference sequence). Trimming left V 9 bases short and J 5 bases short, with 13 bases between. The CDR3 DNA reads as TGTGCCACGGACAGCATTAAGTATGGCTACACCTTC. Protein: CATDSIKYGYTF.

This clonotype was seen many times. The chain uses TRBV19 and TRBJ1-5; D is ambiguous. Trimming shortened V by 3 bases and J by 2 bases, and 11 bases separated the two germline ends. CDR1 and CDR2 (germline): LNHDA, SQIVND (reference sequence). This CDR3 has 15 residues. The CDR3 DNA sequence: TGTGCCAGTAGTATGTACGGCTTTGGCAATCAGCCCCAGCATTTT. Its translation: CASSMYGFGNQPQHF.

Comment on this clonotype: Just one base apart from a much larger clone, this may be a read error. The V and J genes are TRBV20-1 and TRBJ1-3, with D tentatively TRBD1 (5 bases). V lost 2 bases, J lost 12 bases, and 8 bases lay in between. CDR1 DFQATT and CDR2 SNEGSKA come from the germline V gene (reference sequence). The CDR3 covers 10 residues. Written as DNA, the CDR3 is TGCAGTGCTAGACAGGGTTGCATATATTTT. Encoded protein: CSARQGCIYF.

The DNA of the CDR3 is TGTGCCAGCAGCTTGGATGGGACAAGCACAGATACGCAGTATTTT. It translates to CASSLDGTSTDTQYF. The chain recombines TRBV5-4 with TRBJ2-3, with a possible D match to TRBD1 (6 bases). This CDR3 region has 15 residues. Germline V gives CDR1 SGHNT, CDR2 YYREEE (reference sequence). Trimming removed 0 bases at V and 0 bases at J, with 8 bases between.

The chain carries TRBV11-2 and TRBJ2-6, with D perhaps being TRBD1 or TRBD2 (6 bases each). CDR3 length: 21 residues. Germline V gene data show CDR1 as SGHAT and CDR2 as FQNNGV. The V end was cut by 8 bases, the J end by 2 bases, with 31 bases between. CDR3 sequence (DNA): TGTGCCAGCCCCGAAAGGAGAACGGAGGGTCCCGGGGGCGCTGGGGCCAACGTCCTGACTTTC. It yields the protein CASPERRTEGPGGAGANVLTF.